Following are 25 T cell receptor beta chains from one sample sequenced in a study of cytomegalovirus exposure and HLA in healthy donors. TCRdb keeps only in-frame clones here, not all; method: immunoSEQ multiplex PCR. The repertoire holds 150,000 to 200,000 clones, with roughly nine tenths as singletons. Sample: PBMCs. Source of these receptors: a woman younger than 35 in good health and CMV-seropositive.

The rearrangement joins TRBV6-6 to TRBJ2-2, with D maybe TRBD2 (5 bases). Deletions cut 3 bases from V and 6 bases from J, with 11 bases between. The CDR3 contains 14 residues. Per the germline V gene, CDR1 is MNHNY and CDR2 is SVGAGI (reference sequence). In DNA, the CDR3 is TGTGCCAGCAGTTATTCTGCTAGCTCCGGGGAGCTGTTTTTT. It yields the protein CASSYSASSGELFF.

V gene TRBV2 combines with J gene TRBJ2-7, with 11 bases that match TRBD2. The CDR3 runs 17 residues. Per the germline V gene, CDR1 is SNHLY and CDR2 is FYNNEI. After removal of 3 bases from V and 7 bases from J, the junction contained 14 bases not matched to a gene. The CDR3 region is CASSDWASGGLLWEQYF. Written as DNA, the CDR3 is TGTGCCAGCAGTGATTGGGCTAGCGGGGGGCTACTTTGGGAGCAGTACTTC.

CDR3 nucleotides: TGTGCCAGCAGCTTAGAGGCCCCCAAGCGGGGCTACACCTTC. This translates into CASSLEAPKRGYTF. J is TRBJ1-2 and V is TRBV7-8; no clear D. The V end was cut by 1 base, the J end by 8 bases, with 14 bases between. CDR1 SGHVS and CDR2 FQNEAQ come from the germline V gene. This CDR3 spans 14 amino acids.

This chain connects TRBV2 to TRBJ2-7; 9 nucleotides align to TRBD2. V trimming: 7 bases; J trimming: 2 bases; junction bases outside the gene matches: 9. Germline V lookup: CDR1 SNHLY, CDR2 FYNNEI. CDR3 length: 15 residues. The CDR3 bases are TGTGCCAGCATTAGTGGCGGGGGGGCTCCCTACGAGCAGTACTTC. The encoded protein is CASISGGGAPYEQYF.

The rearrangement links TRBV5-1 to TRBJ2-1; no clear D. Germline V gene lookup returns CDR1 SGHRS and CDR2 YFSETQ. Trimming took off 2 bases at V and 8 bases at J, with 5 bases between the two ends. The CDR3 extends over 11 amino acids. The CDR3, as DNA: TGCGCCAGCAGCTTTTCCTATGAGCAGTTCTTC. This gives the protein CASSFSYEQFF.

CDR3 in DNA: TGTGCCAGTAGTACCATCCCGACAGGGAGCTCCTACAATGAGCAGTTCTTC. Its translation: CASSTIPTGSSYNEQFF. This rearrangement joins TRBV19 to TRBJ2-1, with 7 bases aligning to TRBD1. CDR1 and CDR2 (germline): LNHDA, SQIVND (reference sequence). CDR3 length: 17 residues. J was trimmed by 0 bases and V by 4 bases; bases with no gene match: 9.

This chain connects TRBV5-6 to TRBJ2-7; 7 bases are shared with TRBD2. V was clipped by 2 bases and J by 3 bases; unmatched bases: 2. The CDR3 has 13 amino acids. The germline gives CDR1 SGHDT, CDR2 YYEEEE. This CDR3 reads CASSFGGSYEQYF. As DNA, the CDR3 is TGTGCCAGCAGCTTTGGCGGGAGCTACGAGCAGTACTTC. The entire variable domain, with the rest obtained from reference TRBV5-6 and TRBJ2-7, is as follows: DAGVTQSPTHLIKTRGQQVTLRCSPKSGHDTVSWYQQALGQGPQFIFQYYEEEERQRGNFPDRFSGHQFPNYSSELNVNALLLGDSALYLCASSFGGSYEQYFGPGTRLTVT.

In regard to this clone: Additional DNA sequences in this sample encode the identical CDR3. The chain links TRBV30 to TRBJ2-7; TRBD2 matches at 8 bases. The J segment lost 1 base and the V segment lost 5 bases, leaving 13 bases of the junction unmatched. CDR3 size: 16 residues. Per germline, CDR1 GTSNPN and CDR2 SVGIG (reference sequence). This chain's CDR3 is CAWRGKGGGISYEQYF. The CDR3 bases are TGTGCCTGGCGGGGCAAGGGCGGGGGGATATCCTACGAGCAGTACTTC.

V gene TRBV18 combines with J gene TRBJ2-7; TRBD2 agrees at 12 bases. V shed 5 bases, J shed 3 bases, and the junction held 5 bases outside the gene matches. This CDR3 region has 15 residues. Germline values: CDR1 KGHSH, CDR2 LQKENI. CDR3 in DNA: TGTGCCAGCTCATCGGCGACTAGCGGGAGCTACGAGCAGTACTTC. This gives the protein CASSSATSGSYEQYF.

The rearrangement joins TRBV30 to TRBJ2-4; 10 positions match TRBD1. Trimming cost V 1 base and J 6 bases; bases outside gene matches: 3. This CDR3 has 14 amino acids. Germline V gene sequence: CDR1 GTSNPN, CDR2 SVGIG (reference sequence). This chain's CDR3 is CAWSGGQGPNIQYF. The DNA for the CDR3 is TGTGCCTGGAGTGGGGGACAGGGGCCAAACATTCAGTACTTC.

V usage is TRBV7-6 and J usage is TRBJ2-3; the D gene is possibly TRBD1 (6 bases). This CDR3 contains 15 residues. The V end lost 1 base, the J end lost 3 bases, and 11 bases lay between the germline ends. From germline, CDR1 is SGHVS and CDR2 FNYEAQ. The CDR3 sequence is CASSLGQGRTDTQYF. As DNA, the CDR3 is TGTGCCAGCAGCTTAGGCCAGGGGAGAACAGATACGCAGTATTTT.

The chain recombines TRBV5-6 with TRBJ2-5; possibly TRBD2 for D (5 bases). This CDR3 spans 14 amino acids. In germline, CDR1 is SGHDT, CDR2 YYEEEE. V gave up 4 bases and J gave up 6 bases, with 16 bases separating them. CDR3 DNA: TGTGCCAGCAGCCCCGAATTTAGCGAACAGACCCAGTACTTC. Its translation: CASSPEFSEQTQYF. The entire variable domain, with the rest obtained from reference TRBV5-6 and TRBJ2-5, is as follows: DAGVTQSPTHLIKTRGQQVTLRCSPKSGHDTVSWYQQALGQGPQFIFQYYEEEERQRGNFPDRFSGHQFPNYSSELNVNALLLGDSALYLCASSPEFSEQTQYFGPGTRLLVL.

This rearrangement joins TRBV28 to TRBJ2-3; 10 positions agree with TRBD2. The germline V gene encodes CDR1 MDHEN and CDR2 SYDVKM. The length of the CDR3 is 14 residues. The V segment lost 3 bases and the J segment 9 bases; nucleotides outside the gene matches: 6. The CDR3 coding sequence is TGTGCCAGCAGTTTCCTAGCGGGAGATCGAACGCAGTATTTT. Translated: CASSFLAGDRTQYF. The full variable domain, rest sourced from reference TRBV28 and TRBJ2-3, is DVKVTQSSRYLVKRTGEKVFLECVQDMDHENMFWYRQDPGLGLRLIYFSYDVKMKEKGDIPEGYSVSREKKERFSLILESASTNQTSMYLCASSFLAGDRTQYFGPGTRLTVL.

This chain connects TRBV28 to TRBJ2-7; 11 bases line up with TRBD1. After removal of 2 bases from V and 9 bases from J, the junction contained 9 bases not matched to a gene. This CDR3 comprises 15 residues. In germline, CDR1 is MDHEN, CDR2 SYDVKM. Here the CDR3 reads CASSLLGQGALGQYF. DNA for the CDR3: TGTGCCAGCAGTTTACTCGGACAGGGGGCCCTAGGGCAGTACTTC.

The gene calls are TRBV5-4 and TRBJ1-6; D remains unclear. Germline lookup yields CDR1 SGHNT and CDR2 YYREEE (reference sequence). Trimming shortened V by 4 bases and J by 4 bases, and 15 bases separated the two germline ends. The CDR3 runs 16 residues. CDR3: CASSLAGGKYNSPLHF. CDR3 DNA: TGTGCCAGCAGCCTCGCCGGCGGGAAATATAATTCACCCCTCCACTTT.

This clone was recorded only once. This sample also contains other DNA sequences that code for the same CDR3. The chain carries TRBV4-1 and TRBJ1-2; D call uncertain. CDR3 length: 14 residues. V lost 0 bases and J lost 5, with 10 bases in between. CDR1 is MGHRA and CDR2 is YSYEKL in the germline V gene. Here the CDR3 reads CASSQEGTGYGYTF. The CDR3 coding sequence is TGCGCCAGCAGCCAAGAAGGTACGGGATATGGCTACACCTTC.

The chain carries TRBV27 and TRBJ2-3; D is perhaps TRBD1 (6 bases). Per the germline V gene, CDR1 is MNHEY and CDR2 is SMNVEV (reference sequence). The CDR3 length is 15 residues. Trimming stripped 6 bases from V and 0 bases from J, with 13 bases between. The CDR3 region is CASSRGYPSTDTQYF. The CDR3 nucleotides read TGTGCCAGCAGCAGGGGTTACCCTAGCACAGATACGCAGTATTTT.

J is TRBJ1-1 and V is TRBV5-1, with 9 positions matching TRBD1. After removal of 1 base from V and 1 base from J, the junction contained 5 bases not matched to a gene. The CDR3 covers 16 residues. The germline V gene encodes CDR1 SGHRS and CDR2 YFSETQ. The CDR3: CASSLRTGAGNTEAFF. The CDR3 DNA reads as TGCGCCAGCAGCTTGAGGACAGGGGCGGGGAACACTGAAGCTTTCTTT.

Only one count was recorded for this clone. The V call is TRBV7-2, the J call TRBJ1-1, with TRBD1 identical over 8 bases. Trimming cost V 10 bases and J 5 bases; bases outside gene matches: 6. The length of the CDR3 is 12 residues. CDR1 is SGHTA and CDR2 is FQGNSA in the germline V gene. Written as DNA, the CDR3 is TGTGCCACCGGACAGGGTCAAACTGAAGCTTTCTTT. Translation gives CATGQGQTEAFF.

The chain is built from TRBV28 and TRBJ2-7; D is ambiguous. There are 13 residues in the CDR3. The germline V gene has CDR1 MDHEN and CDR2 SYDVKM. V lost 5 bases and J 4 bases, leaving 12 bases between the germline ends. In DNA form, the CDR3 reads TGTGCCAGCAGTCTTGATACAGAGTACGAGCAGTACTTC. Translated, it gives CASSLDTEYEQYF. The whole variable domain, filled in from reference TRBV28 and TRBJ2-7, reads DVKVTQSSRYLVKRTGEKVFLECVQDMDHENMFWYRQDPGLGLRLIYFSYDVKMKEKGDIPEGYSVSREKKERFSLILESASTNQTSMYLCASSLDTEYEQYFGPGTRLTVT.

This clone was recorded once. The chain recombines TRBV5-6 with TRBJ2-7; D not certain. CDR1 and CDR2 (germline): SGHDT, YYEEEE. The V end was cut by 2 bases, the J end by 5 bases, with 11 bases between. The CDR3 sequence is 13 residues long. The CDR3 coding sequence is TGTGCCAGCAGCTTTCTGCGTACGGACGAGCAGTACTTC. Translating it yields CASSFLRTDEQYF.

The genes are TRBV28 and TRBJ2-1; 12 bases match TRBD2. The V gene's germline CDR1 is MDHEN and CDR2 SYDVKM. V dropped 6 bases and J dropped 6; count of bases not matched to a gene: 12. The CDR3 spans 17 residues. CDR3: CASRNLLAGGPGNEQFF. The CDR3 DNA follows: TGTGCCAGCAGGAATCTCCTAGCGGGAGGGCCGGGCAATGAGCAGTTCTTC.

The chain combines TRBV2 with TRBJ2-3; TRBD2 matches at 11 bases. Trimming cost V 4 bases and J 5 bases; bases outside gene matches: 8. The CDR3 runs to 16 residues. CDR1 and CDR2 from the germline V gene are SNHLY and FYNNEI. Written as DNA, the CDR3 is TGTGCCAGCAGTGGCGCTAGCGGGGGGCCCGGAGATACGCAGTATTTT. Translating it yields CASSGASGGPGDTQYF.

This chain connects TRBV6-5 to TRBJ2-7, with 8 bases aligning to TRBD2. This CDR3 is built from 15 residues. Germline V lookup: CDR1 MNHEY, CDR2 SVGAGI. J lost 1 base, V lost 4 bases, and 6 bases had no gene match. This CDR3 is CASSSTSGGSYEQYF. CDR3 nucleotides: TGTGCCAGCAGTTCCACTAGCGGAGGTTCCTACGAGCAGTACTTC.

This rearrangement joins TRBV9 to TRBJ1-1; D gene unclear. Germline-derived CDR1 and CDR2 are SGDLS and YYNGEE. CDR3 length: 17 residues. The V end lost 3 bases, the J end lost 3 bases, and 21 bases lay between the germline ends. Here the CDR3 reads CASSEGMAGTLDTEAFF. The CDR3 nucleotides read TGTGCCAGCAGCGAGGGCATGGCGGGCACCCTGGACACTGAAGCTTTCTTT. Drawing the rest from reference TRBV9 and TRBJ1-1, the complete variable domain is DSGVTQTPKHLITATGQRVTLRCSPRSGDLSVYWYQQSLDQGLQFLIQYYNGEERAKGNILERFSAQQFPDLHSELNLSSLELGDSALYFCASSEGMAGTLDTEAFFGQGTRLTVV.